This T cell receptor (beta chain) was sequenced for a study of T-cell memory formation after mild COVID-19. The study, taken as a whole, reports: Several responding clones turned up in pre-infection memory, indicating that cross-reactive memory may have taken part. Clones contracting over day 15 to 85 were CD4/CD8 balanced, with later expanders leaning CD4+.

TCRdb reprocessed the 5' RACE reads via MiXCR and lists one record per CDR3 protein. The sample comprises fewer than 400,000 distinct CDR3 sequences, approximately 12% of which are singletons, and around 21% rests with the top ten. About this clonotype: The antigen is not known.

The V gene lost 1 base and the J gene lost 2 bases, with 5 bases spanning the gap. The CDR3 has 13 residues. Germline V gives CDR1 MGHDK, CDR2 SYGVNS. Sequencing used PBMCs or a T cell subset sorted from them (not recorded which). This sequence originates from a man between 18 and 29 years old who had mild COVID-19 (a few samples of this study predate the infection). Cell type and time point are not known. The chain links TRBV25-1 to TRBJ1-2; D is uncertain. CDR3 nucleotide sequence: TGTGCCAGCAGTGAATCGGGGAACTATGGCTACACCTTC. This codes for CASSESGNYGYTF.